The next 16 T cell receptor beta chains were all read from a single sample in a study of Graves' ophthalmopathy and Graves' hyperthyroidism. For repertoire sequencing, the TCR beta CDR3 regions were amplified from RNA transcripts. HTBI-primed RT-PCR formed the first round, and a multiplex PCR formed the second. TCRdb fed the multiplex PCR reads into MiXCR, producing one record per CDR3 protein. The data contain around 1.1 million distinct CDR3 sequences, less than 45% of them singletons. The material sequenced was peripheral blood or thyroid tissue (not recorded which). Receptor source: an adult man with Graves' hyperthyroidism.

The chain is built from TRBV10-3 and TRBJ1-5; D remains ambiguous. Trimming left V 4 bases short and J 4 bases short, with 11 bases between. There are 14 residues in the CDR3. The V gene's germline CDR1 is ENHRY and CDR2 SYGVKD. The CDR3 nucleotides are TGTGCCATCAGTGGGAGGACCCTTAATCAGCCCCAGCATTTT. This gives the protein CAISGRTLNQPQHF.

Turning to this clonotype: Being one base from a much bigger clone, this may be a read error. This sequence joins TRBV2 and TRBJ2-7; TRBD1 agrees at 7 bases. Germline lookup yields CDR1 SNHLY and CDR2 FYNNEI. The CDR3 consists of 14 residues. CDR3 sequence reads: CASGNRGLGHERYF. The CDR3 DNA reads TGTGCCAGCGGAAACAGGGGATTGGGCCACGAGCGGTACTTC. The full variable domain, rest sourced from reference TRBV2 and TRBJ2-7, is EPEVTQTPSHQVTQMGQEVILRCVPISNHLYFYWYRQILGQKVEFLVSFYNNEISEKSEIFDDQFSVERPDGSNFTLKIRSTKLEDSAMYFCASGNRGLGHERYFGPGTRLTVT.

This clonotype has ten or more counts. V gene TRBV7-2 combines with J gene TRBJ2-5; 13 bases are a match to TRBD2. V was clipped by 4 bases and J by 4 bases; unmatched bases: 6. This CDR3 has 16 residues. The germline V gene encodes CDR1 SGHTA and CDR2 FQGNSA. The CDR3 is CASSSSGLAGVETQYF. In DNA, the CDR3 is TGTGCCAGCAGCTCAAGCGGACTAGCGGGAGTAGAGACCCAGTACTTC. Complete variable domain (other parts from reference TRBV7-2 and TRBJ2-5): GAGVSQSPSNKVTEKGKDVELRCDPISGHTALYWYRQSLGQGLEFLIYFQGNSAPDKSGLPSDRFSAERTGGSVSTLTIQRTQQEDSAVYLCASSSSGLAGVETQYFGPGTRLLVL.

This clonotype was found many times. Here the CDR3 DNA reads TGCAGCGTTGAGCGAGGTCCCTACGAGCAGTACTTC. Protein product: CSVERGPYEQYF. The chain has TRBV29-1 and TRBJ2-7, with D unclear. CDR1 is SQVTM, CDR2 ANQGSEA, per germline. The CDR3 loop spans 12 amino acids. The V gene lost 3 bases and the J gene lost 2 bases, with 8 bases spanning the gap.

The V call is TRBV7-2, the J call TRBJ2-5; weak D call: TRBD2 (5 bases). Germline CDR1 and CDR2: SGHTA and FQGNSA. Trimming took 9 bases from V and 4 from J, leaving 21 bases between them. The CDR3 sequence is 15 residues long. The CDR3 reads CASSLSRCAGETQYF. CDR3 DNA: TGTGCCAGTAGCCTCAGTAGGTGCGCGGGAGAGACCCAGTACTTC.

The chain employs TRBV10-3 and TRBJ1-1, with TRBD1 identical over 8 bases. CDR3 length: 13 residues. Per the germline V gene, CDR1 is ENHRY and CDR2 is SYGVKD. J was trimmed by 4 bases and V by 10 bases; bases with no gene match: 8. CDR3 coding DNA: TGTGCCAGCAACACAGGGGGAGGCACTGAAGCTTTCTTT. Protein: CASNTGGGTEAFF.

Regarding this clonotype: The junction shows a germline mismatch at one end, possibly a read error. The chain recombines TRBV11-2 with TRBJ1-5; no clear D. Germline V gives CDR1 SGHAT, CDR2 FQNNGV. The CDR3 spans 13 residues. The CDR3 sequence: CAGSLTSNQPQHF. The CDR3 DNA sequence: TGTGCCGGCAGCTTAACCAGCAATCAGCCCCAGCATTTT.

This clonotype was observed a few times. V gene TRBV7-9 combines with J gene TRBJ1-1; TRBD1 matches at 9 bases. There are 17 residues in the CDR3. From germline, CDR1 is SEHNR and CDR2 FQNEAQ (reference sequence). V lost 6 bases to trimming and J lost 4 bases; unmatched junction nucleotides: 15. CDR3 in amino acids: CASSPGTGLGYSTEAFF. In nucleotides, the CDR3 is TGTGCCAGCAGTCCCGGGACAGGGCTGGGATATAGCACTGAAGCTTTCTTT.

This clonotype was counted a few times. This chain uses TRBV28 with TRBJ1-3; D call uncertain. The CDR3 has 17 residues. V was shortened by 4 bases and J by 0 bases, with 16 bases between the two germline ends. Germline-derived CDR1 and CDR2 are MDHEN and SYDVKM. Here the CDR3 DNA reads TGTGCCAGCAGTTCAAACGGATTGGGTTACTCTGGAAACACCATATATTTT. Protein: CASSSNGLGYSGNTIYF.

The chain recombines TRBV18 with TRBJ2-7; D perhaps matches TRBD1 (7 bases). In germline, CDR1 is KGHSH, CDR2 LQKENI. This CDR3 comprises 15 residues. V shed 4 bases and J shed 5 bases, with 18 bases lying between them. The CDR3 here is CASSQRQGGIDEQYF. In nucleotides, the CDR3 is TGTGCCAGCTCACAACGACAGGGAGGAATCGACGAGCAGTACTTC.

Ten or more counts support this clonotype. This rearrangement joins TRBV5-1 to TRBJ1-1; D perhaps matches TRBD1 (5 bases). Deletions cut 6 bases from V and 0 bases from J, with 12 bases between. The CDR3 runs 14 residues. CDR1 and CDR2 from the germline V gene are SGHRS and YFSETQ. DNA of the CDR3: TGCGCCAGCAACCATGGGGGGGTGAACACTGAAGCTTTCTTT. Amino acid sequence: CASNHGGVNTEAFF.

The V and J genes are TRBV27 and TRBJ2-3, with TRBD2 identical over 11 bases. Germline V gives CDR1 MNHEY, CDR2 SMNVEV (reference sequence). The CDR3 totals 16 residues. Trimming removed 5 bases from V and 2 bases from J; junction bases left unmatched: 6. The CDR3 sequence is CASSPIAGGNTDTQYF. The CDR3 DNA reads TGTGCCAGCAGTCCGATAGCGGGAGGGAACACAGATACGCAGTATTTT.

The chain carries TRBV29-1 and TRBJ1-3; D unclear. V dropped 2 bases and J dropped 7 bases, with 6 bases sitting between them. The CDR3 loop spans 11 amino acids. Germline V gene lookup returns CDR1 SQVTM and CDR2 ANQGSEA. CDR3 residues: CSVEHGNTIYF. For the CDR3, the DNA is TGCAGCGTTGAACATGGGAACACCATATATTTT.

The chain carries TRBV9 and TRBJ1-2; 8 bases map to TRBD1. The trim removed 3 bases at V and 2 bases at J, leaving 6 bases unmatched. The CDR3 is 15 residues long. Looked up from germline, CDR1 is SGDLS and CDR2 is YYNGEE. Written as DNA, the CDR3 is TGTGCCAGCAGCGCTACAGGGGGAGTAAACTATGGCTACACCTTC. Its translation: CASSATGGVNYGYTF.

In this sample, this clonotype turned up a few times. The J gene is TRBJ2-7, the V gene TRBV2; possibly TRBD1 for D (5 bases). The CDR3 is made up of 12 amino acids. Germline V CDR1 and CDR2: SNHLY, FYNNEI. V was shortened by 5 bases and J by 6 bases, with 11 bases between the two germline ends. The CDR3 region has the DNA TGTGCCAGCAGTCGCAGGGTGGGCGAGCAGTACTTC. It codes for CASSRRVGEQYF.

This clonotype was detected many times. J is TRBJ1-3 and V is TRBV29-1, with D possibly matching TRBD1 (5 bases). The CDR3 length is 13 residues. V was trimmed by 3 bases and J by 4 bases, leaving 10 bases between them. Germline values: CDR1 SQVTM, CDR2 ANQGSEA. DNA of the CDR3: TGCAGCGTTGAGCCCGGGGGGGGAAACACCATATATTTT. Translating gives CSVEPGGGNTIYF.